The next 2 T cell receptor beta chains were all read from a single sample in a study of cytomegalovirus exposure and HLA in healthy donors. 60 Vbeta and 13 Jbeta primers were used in PCR. Sequencing was performed with immunoSEQ multiplex PCR; in TCRdb, only in-frame clones are kept and a portion is missing. The sample has about 120,000 clones, approximately 74% seen once. The sequenced material came from PBMCs. The receptors come from a male donor in good health and CMV-seronegative.

This rearrangement joins TRBV27 to TRBJ1-5; TRBD1 agrees at 8 bases. Germline CDR1 and CDR2: MNHEY and SMNVEV (reference sequence). Losses at the gene ends were 6 bases for V and 5 bases for J; bases not matched to a gene: 6. The length of the CDR3 is 14 residues. The CDR3 bases are TGTGCCAGCAGGCAGACAGGGGCCCATCAGCCCCAGCATTTT. Protein sequence: CASRQTGAHQPQHF.

The J gene is TRBJ1-5, the V gene TRBV2; 10 nucleotides align to TRBD1. V dropped 4 bases and J dropped 1; count of bases not matched to a gene: 1. The germline V gene has CDR1 SNHLY and CDR2 FYNNEI. CDR3 size: 15 residues. DNA for the CDR3: TGTGCCAGCAGTGGGACAGGGGGAAGCAATCAGCCCCAGCATTTT. Residues: CASSGTGGSNQPQHF. The full variable domain, rest sourced from reference TRBV2 and TRBJ1-5, is EPEVTQTPSHQVTQMGQEVILRCVPISNHLYFYWYRQILGQKVEFLVSFYNNEISEKSEIFDDQFSVERPDGSNFTLKIRSTKLEDSAMYFCASSGTGGSNQPQHFGDGTRLSIL.